This is a list of T cell receptor beta chains from one sample in a study of PD-L1 blockade in urothelial cancer. Libraries were prepared by immunoSEQ multiplex PCR; TCRdb keeps only in-frame clonotypes and omits some of them. The sample has around 60,000 clones; about four fifths are singletons. Sequencing used PBMCs, obtained around atezolizumab (anti-PD-L1) treatment. The receptors here all came from a man between 70 and 80 years old with urothelial cancer. CDR3s include the opening cysteine and the closing phenylalanine or tryptophan. The D gene is left open where the match is weak. Where a row states a size, it is once, few, many or the class of an expanded clone; other rows omit it.

J gene: TRBJ1-1; V gene: TRBV5-1; D gene: TRBD1; clone size: NA; CDR3 protein: CASSLARQGAEAFF; CDR3 DNA: TGCGCCAGCAGCTTGGCCCGACAGGGGGCTGAAGCTTTCTTT
J gene: TRBJ2-3; V gene: TRBV7-2; D gene: TRBD2; clone size: few; CDR3 protein: CASSLGTSGSSTDTQYF; CDR3 DNA: TGTGCCAGCAGCTTGGGGACTAGCGGGAGTTCGACAGATACGCAGTATTTT
J gene: TRBJ2-2; V gene: TRBV28; D gene: TRBD2; clone size: NA; CDR3 protein: CASTFSGTNTGELFF; CDR3 DNA: TGTGCCAGCACCTTTAGCGGGACGAACACCGGGGAGCTGTTTTTT
J gene: TRBJ2-5; V gene: TRBV5-1; D gene: TRBD1; clone size: NA; CDR3 protein: CASSRETGGIQETQYF; CDR3 DNA: TGCGCCAGCAGCAGAGAAACAGGGGGCATCCAAGAGACCCAGTACTTC
J gene: TRBJ2-1; V gene: TRBV7-8; D gene: NA; clone size: NA; CDR3 protein: CASSKRFLGNEQFF; CDR3 DNA: TGTGCCAGCAGCAAGAGATTCCTTGGCAATGAGCAGTTCTTC
J gene: TRBJ2-1; V gene: TRBV29-1; D gene: NA; clone size: once; CDR3 protein: CSALYIAVGGEQFF; CDR3 DNA: TGCAGCGCTCTGTACATAGCCGTGGGGGGTGAGCAGTTCTTC
J gene: TRBJ2-7; V gene: TRBV5-7; D gene: TRBD2; clone size: NA; CDR3 protein: CASSLVGTSGTYEQYF; CDR3 DNA: TGTGCCAGCAGCTTAGTAGGGACTAGCGGTACCTACGAGCAGTACTTC
J gene: TRBJ2-7; V gene: TRBV6-1; D gene: NA; clone size: NA; CDR3 protein: CASSRGQPSYEQYF; CDR3 DNA: TGTGCCAGCAGTCGCGGACAGCCCTCCTACGAGCAGTACTTC
J gene: TRBJ1-2; V gene: TRBV11-2; D gene: NA; clone size: NA; CDR3 protein: CASSLGLGSPGDYGYTF; CDR3 DNA: TGTGCCAGCAGCTTAGGTCTCGGGTCGCCGGGGGACTATGGCTACACCTTC
J gene: TRBJ2-5; V gene: TRBV2; D gene: TRBD2; clone size: NA; CDR3 protein: CASSAGLAGGKLETQYF; CDR3 DNA: TGTGCCAGCAGTGCGGGACTAGCGGGAGGGAAATTAGAGACCCAGTACTTC
J gene: TRBJ1-1; V gene: TRBV12-5; D gene: NA; clone size: NA; CDR3 protein: CASGFDSGTEAFF; CDR3 DNA: TGTGCTAGTGGTTTTGACTCGGGGACTGAAGCTTTCTTT
J gene: TRBJ1-2; V gene: TRBV6-1; D gene: NA; clone size: NA; CDR3 protein: CASSPGANYGYTF; CDR3 DNA: TGTGCCAGCAGTCCGGGGGCTAACTATGGCTACACCTTC
J gene: TRBJ2-1; V gene: TRBV5-1; D gene: TRBD2; clone size: NA; CDR3 protein: CASSSTSGSHNEQFF; CDR3 DNA: TGCGCCAGCAGCTCGACTAGCGGGAGTCACAATGAGCAGTTCTTC
J gene: TRBJ2-7; V gene: TRBV5-4; D gene: TRBD2; clone size: NA; CDR3 protein: CASSSGLAVPEQYF; CDR3 DNA: TGTGCCAGCAGCTCGGGACTAGCGGTGCCCGAGCAGTACTTC
J gene: TRBJ1-5; V gene: TRBV6-5; D gene: NA; clone size: NA; CDR3 protein: CASSQDRDQPQHF; CDR3 DNA: TGTGCCAGCAGCCAGGACAGAGATCAGCCCCAGCATTTT
J gene: TRBJ2-5; V gene: TRBV7-6; D gene: NA; clone size: NA; CDR3 protein: CASSQRQDRWETQYF; CDR3 DNA: TGTGCCAGCAGCCAACGACAGGACCGGTGGGAGACCCAGTACTTC
J gene: TRBJ2-7; V gene: TRBV19; D gene: NA; clone size: few; CDR3 protein: CASSINAGFYEQYF; CDR3 DNA: TGTGCCAGTAGTATTAATGCGGGGTTCTACGAGCAGTACTTC
J gene: TRBJ2-1; V gene: TRBV19; D gene: TRBD2; clone size: NA; CDR3 protein: CASGATYNEQFF; CDR3 DNA: TGTGCTAGCGGGGCTACCTACAATGAGCAGTTCTTC
J gene: TRBJ2-1; V gene: TRBV25-1; D gene: TRBD2; clone size: NA; CDR3 protein: CASSETLAAYNEQFF; CDR3 DNA: TGTGCCAGCAGTGAAACTCTAGCGGCCTACAATGAGCAGTTCTTC
J gene: TRBJ2-1; V gene: TRBV4-1; D gene: TRBD2; clone size: few; CDR3 protein: CASSQVWRETYNEQFF; CDR3 DNA: TGCGCCAGCAGCCAAGTTTGGCGGGAGACCTACAATGAGCAGTTCTTC
J gene: TRBJ1-1; V gene: TRBV18; D gene: NA; clone size: NA; CDR3 protein: CASSPGGGHTEAFF; CDR3 DNA: TGTGCCAGCTCACCAGGGGGAGGGCACACTGAAGCTTTCTTT
J gene: TRBJ2-1; V gene: TRBV19; D gene: TRBD1; clone size: NA; CDR3 protein: CASSIGTAYNEQFF; CDR3 DNA: TGTGCCAGTAGTATTGGGACAGCTTACAATGAGCAGTTCTTC
J gene: TRBJ1-2; V gene: TRBV25-1; D gene: TRBD1; clone size: NA; CDR3 protein: CASQDRVSYGYTF; CDR3 DNA: TGTGCCAGCCAGGACAGGGTTAGCTATGGCTACACCTTC
J gene: TRBJ2-7; V gene: TRBV2; D gene: TRBD2; clone size: few; CDR3 protein: CASSELSGGYEQYF; CDR3 DNA: TGTGCCAGCAGTGAACTTAGCGGGGGCTACGAGCAGTACTTC
J gene: TRBJ2-4; V gene: TRBV28; D gene: NA; clone size: few; CDR3 protein: CASSLGQLNIQYF; CDR3 DNA: TGTGCCAGCAGTTTGGGGCAGTTGAACATTCAGTACTTC
J gene: TRBJ2-3; V gene: TRBV5-1; D gene: NA; clone size: once; CDR3 protein: CASSLEGGTFTDTQYF; CDR3 DNA: TGCGCCAGCAGCCTCGAGGGCGGGACGTTCACAGATACGCAGTATTTT
J gene: TRBJ2-5; V gene: TRBV30; D gene: TRBD2; clone size: NA; CDR3 protein: CAWSVGRAGAGEEAQYF; CDR3 DNA: TGTGCCTGGAGTGTGGGAAGGGCCGGAGCGGGAGAAGAGGCCCAGTACTTC
J gene: TRBJ1-1; V gene: TRBV5-1; D gene: NA; clone size: NA; CDR3 protein: CASSLITGRVLNTEAFF; CDR3 DNA: TGCGCCAGCAGCTTGATCACAGGACGAGTTTTGAACACTGAAGCTTTCTTT
J gene: TRBJ1-2; V gene: TRBV28; D gene: NA; clone size: NA; CDR3 protein: CASSLSQATTYGYTF; CDR3 DNA: TGTGCCAGCAGTCTCTCCCAGGCAACCACCTATGGCTACACCTTC
J gene: TRBJ2-7; V gene: TRBV20-1; D gene: NA; clone size: NA; CDR3 protein: CSALTGRKQYF; CDR3 DNA: TGCAGTGCCCTAACCGGGAGAAAGCAGTACTTC